This TCR beta chain came from a study of shared clonotypes between healthy human individuals. Findings of the study overall: Non-shared clonotypes had lower generation probabilities than clonotypes shared by all four sorted-subset donors. Having only a few donors restricted how much genetic and exposure-history diversity was captured.

V gave up 1 base and J gave up 8 bases, with 6 bases separating them. The CDR3 runs to 12 residues. CDR1 and CDR2 (germline): SEHNR, FQNEAQ (reference sequence). Regarding this clone: The antigen is unknown.

Sequencing was performed with immunoSEQ multiplex PCR; in TCRdb, only in-frame clones are kept and a portion is missing. The profile shows 2,500,000 or so clones, about 92% of them singletons. The receptor was isolated from a man between 18 and 29 years old in good health. The specimen was naive CD4+ T cells sorted from blood. The subset here: CD45RA+ positively selected. The chain is built from TRBV7-9 and TRBJ2-1, with D unresolved. In DNA, the CDR3 is TGTGCCAGCAGCTTAGGGGTATATGAGCAGTTCTTC. Amino acid sequence: CASSLGVYEQFF.